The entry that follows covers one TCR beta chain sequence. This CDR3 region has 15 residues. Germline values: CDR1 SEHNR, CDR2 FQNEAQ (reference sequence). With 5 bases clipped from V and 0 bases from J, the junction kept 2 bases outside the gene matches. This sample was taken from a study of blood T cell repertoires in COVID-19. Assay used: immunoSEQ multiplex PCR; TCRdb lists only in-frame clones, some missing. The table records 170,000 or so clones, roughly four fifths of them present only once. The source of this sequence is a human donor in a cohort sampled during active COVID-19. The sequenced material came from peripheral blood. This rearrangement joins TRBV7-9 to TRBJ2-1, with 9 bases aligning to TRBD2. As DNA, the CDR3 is TGTGCCAGCAGCCGTAGCGGGGGCTCCTACAATGAGCAGTTCTTC. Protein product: CASSRSGGSYNEQFF.